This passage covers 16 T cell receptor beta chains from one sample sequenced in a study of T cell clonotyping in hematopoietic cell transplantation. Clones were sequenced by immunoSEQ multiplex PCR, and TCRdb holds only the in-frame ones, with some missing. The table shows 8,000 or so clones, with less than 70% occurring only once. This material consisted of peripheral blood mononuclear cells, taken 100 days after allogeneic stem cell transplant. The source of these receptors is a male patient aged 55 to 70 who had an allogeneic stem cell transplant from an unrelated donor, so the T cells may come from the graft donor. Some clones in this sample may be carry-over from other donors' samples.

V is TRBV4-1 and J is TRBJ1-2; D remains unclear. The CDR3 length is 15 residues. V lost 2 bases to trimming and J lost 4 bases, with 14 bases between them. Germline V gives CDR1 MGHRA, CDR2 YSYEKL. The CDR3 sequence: CASSQSRQDVYGYTF. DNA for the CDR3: TGCGCCAGCAGCCAAAGTAGGCAGGACGTCTATGGCTACACCTTC.

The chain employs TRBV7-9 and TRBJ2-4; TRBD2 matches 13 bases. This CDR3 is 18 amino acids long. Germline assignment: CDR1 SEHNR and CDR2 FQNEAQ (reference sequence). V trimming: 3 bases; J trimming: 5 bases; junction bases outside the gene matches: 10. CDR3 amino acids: CASSLVRTSGGLQNIQYF. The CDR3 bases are TGTGCCAGCAGCTTGGTGAGGACTAGCGGGGGCCTCCAAAACATTCAGTACTTC.

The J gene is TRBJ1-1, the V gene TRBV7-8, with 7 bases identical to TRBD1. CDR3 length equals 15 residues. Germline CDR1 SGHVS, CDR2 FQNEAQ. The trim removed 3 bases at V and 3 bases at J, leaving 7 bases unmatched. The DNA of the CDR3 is TGTGCCAGCAGCTTCTCAGGGGGTTTGTACACTGAAGCTTTCTTT. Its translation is CASSFSGGLYTEAFF.

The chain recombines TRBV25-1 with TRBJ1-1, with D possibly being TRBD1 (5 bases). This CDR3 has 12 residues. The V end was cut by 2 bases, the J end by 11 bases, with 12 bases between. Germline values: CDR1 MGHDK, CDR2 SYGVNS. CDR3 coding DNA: TGTGCCAGCAGTGAAGGGACTCTGGAGGCTTTCTTT. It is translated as CASSEGTLEAFF.

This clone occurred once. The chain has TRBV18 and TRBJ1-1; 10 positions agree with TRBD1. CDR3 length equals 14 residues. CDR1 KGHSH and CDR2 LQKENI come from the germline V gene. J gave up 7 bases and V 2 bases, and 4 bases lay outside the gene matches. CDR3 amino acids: CASSPTGQGSEAFF. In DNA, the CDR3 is TGTGCCAGCTCACCAACGGGACAGGGGAGTGAAGCTTTCTTT. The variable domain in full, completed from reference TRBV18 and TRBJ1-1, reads NAGVMQNPRHLVRRRGQEARLRCSPMKGHSHVYWYRQLPEEGLKFMVYLQKENIIDESGMPKERFSAEFPKEGPSILRIQQVVRGDSAAYFCASSPTGQGSEAFFGQGTRLTVV.

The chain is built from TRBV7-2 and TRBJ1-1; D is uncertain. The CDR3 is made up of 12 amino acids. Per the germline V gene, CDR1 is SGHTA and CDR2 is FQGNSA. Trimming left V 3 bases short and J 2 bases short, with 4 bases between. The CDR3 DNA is TGTGCCAGCAGCTTGTCAAACACTGAAGCTTTCTTT. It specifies CASSLSNTEAFF.

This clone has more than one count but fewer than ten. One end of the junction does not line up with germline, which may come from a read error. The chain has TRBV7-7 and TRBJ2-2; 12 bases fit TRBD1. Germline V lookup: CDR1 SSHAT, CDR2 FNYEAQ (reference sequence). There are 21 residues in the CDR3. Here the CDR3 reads CASSFPLGTGGLYANTGELFF. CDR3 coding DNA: TGTGCTAGCAGCTTCCCCCTCGGGACAGGGGGCCTTTACGCGAACACCGGGGAGCTGTTTTTT. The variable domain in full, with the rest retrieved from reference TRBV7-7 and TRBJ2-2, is GAGVSQSPRYKVTKRGQDVTLRCDPISSHATLYWYQQALGQGPEFLTYFNYEAQPDKSGLPSDRFSAERPEGSISTLTIQRTEQRDSAMYRCASSFPLGTGGLYANTGELFFGEGSRLTVL.

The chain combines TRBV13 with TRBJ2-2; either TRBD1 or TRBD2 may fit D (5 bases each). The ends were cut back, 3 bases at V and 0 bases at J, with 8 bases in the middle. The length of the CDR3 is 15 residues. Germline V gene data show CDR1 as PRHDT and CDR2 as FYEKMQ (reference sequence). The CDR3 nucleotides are TGTGCCAGCAGCTTCGAGGGGACGAACACCGGGGAGCTGTTTTTT. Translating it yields CASSFEGTNTGELFF.

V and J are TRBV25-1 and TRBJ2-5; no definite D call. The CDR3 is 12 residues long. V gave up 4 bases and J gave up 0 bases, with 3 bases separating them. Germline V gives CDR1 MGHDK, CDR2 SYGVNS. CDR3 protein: CASSVNQETQYF. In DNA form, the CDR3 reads TGTGCCAGCAGTGTGAACCAAGAGACCCAGTACTTC.

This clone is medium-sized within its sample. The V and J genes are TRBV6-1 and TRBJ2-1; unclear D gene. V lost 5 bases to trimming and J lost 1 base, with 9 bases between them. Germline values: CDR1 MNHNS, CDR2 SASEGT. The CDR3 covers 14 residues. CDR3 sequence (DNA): TGTGCCAGCAGTTATGTCCCTTCCTACAATGAGCAGTTCTTC. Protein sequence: CASSYVPSYNEQFF.

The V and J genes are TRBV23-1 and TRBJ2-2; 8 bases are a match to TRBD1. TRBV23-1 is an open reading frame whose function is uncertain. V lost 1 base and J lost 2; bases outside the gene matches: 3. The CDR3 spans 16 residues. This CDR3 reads CASSQFRGRNTGELFF. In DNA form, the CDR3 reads TGCGCCAGCAGTCAATTCAGGGGGCGAAACACCGGGGAGCTGTTTTTT.

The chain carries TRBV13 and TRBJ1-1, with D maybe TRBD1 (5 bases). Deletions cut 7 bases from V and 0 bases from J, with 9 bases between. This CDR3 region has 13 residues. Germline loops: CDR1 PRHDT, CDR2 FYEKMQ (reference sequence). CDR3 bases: TGTGCCAGCAACCAGGACATGAACACTGAAGCTTTCTTT. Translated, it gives CASNQDMNTEAFF.

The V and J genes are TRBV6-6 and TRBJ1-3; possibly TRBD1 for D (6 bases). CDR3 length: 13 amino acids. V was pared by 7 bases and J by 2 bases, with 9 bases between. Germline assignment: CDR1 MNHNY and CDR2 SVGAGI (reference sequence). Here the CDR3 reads CASTRDTGNTIYF. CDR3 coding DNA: TGTGCCAGCACGCGGGACACTGGAAACACCATATATTTT.

CDR3 DNA sequence: TGTGCCAGCAGCCCCTCGCGAAACACCGGGGAGCTGTTTTTT. Its protein product is CASSPSRNTGELFF. This chain uses TRBV5-4 with TRBJ2-2; D not resolved. The CDR3 has 14 residues. V was clipped by 4 bases and J by 2 bases, with 9 bases between them. Germline-derived CDR1 and CDR2 are SGHNT and YYREEE (reference sequence).

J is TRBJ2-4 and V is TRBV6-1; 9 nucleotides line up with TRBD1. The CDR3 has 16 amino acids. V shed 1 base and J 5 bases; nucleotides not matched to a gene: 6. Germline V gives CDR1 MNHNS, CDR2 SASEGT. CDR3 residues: CASSEGGQGLENIQYF. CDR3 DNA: TGTGCCAGCAGTGAAGGGGGACAGGGTTTGGAAAACATTCAGTACTTC.

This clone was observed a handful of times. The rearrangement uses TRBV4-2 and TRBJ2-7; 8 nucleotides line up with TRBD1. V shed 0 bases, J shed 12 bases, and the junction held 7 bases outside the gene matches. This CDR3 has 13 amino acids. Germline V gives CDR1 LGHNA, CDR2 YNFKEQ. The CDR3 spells CASSQEGRGQAYF. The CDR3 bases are TGTGCCAGCAGCCAAGAAGGTCGGGGACAGGCGTACTTC.